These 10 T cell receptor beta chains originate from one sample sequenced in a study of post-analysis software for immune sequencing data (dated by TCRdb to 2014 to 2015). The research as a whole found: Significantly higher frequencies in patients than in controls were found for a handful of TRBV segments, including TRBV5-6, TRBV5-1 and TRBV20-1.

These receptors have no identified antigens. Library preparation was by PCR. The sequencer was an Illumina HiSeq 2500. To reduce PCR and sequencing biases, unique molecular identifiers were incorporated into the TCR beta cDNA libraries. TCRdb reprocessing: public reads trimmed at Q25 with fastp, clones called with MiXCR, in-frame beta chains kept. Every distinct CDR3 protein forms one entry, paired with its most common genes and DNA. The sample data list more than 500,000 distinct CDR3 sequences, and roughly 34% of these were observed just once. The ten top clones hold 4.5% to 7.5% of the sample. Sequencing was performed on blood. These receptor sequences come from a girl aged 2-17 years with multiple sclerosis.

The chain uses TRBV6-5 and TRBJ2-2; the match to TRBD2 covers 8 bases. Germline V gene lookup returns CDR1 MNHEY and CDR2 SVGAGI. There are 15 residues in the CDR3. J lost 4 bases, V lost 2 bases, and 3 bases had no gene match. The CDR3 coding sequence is TGTGCCAGCAGTTACGTCGGGGGGGGCACCGGGGAGCTGTTTTTT. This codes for CASSYVGGGTGELFF.

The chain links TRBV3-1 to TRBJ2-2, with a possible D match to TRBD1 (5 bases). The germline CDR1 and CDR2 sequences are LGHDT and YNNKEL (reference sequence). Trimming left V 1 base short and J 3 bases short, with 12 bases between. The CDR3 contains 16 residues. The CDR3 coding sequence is TGTGCCAGCAGCCAAGCTCCGGTACAGGACACCGGGGAGCTGTTTTTT. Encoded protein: CASSQAPVQDTGELFF. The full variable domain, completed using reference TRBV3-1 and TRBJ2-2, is DTAVSQTPKYLVTQMGNDKSIKCEQNLGHDTMYWYKQDSKKFLKIMFSYNNKELIINETVPNRFSPKSPDKAHLNLHINSLELGDSAVYFCASSQAPVQDTGELFFGEGSRLTVL.

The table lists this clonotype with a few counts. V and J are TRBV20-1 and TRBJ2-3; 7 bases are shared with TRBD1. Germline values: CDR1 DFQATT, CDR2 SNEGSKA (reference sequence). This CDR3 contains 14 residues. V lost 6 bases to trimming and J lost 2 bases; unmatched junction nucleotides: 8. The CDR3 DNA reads TGCAGTGCAACCGGGACAGTTAACACAGATACGCAGTATTTT. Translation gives CSATGTVNTDTQYF.

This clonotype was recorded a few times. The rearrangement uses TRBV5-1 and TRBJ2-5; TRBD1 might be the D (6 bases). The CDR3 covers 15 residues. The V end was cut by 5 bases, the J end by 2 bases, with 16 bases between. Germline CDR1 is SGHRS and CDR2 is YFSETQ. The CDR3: CASRYRDTIQETQYF. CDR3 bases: TGCGCCAGCAGGTACCGGGACACAATACAAGAGACCCAGTACTTC.

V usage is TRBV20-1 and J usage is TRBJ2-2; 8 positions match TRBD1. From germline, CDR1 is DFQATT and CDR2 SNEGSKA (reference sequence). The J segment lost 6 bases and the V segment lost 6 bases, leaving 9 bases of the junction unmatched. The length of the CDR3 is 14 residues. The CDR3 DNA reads TGCAGTGCCCCAGGGACAGGAATCGCCGGGGAGCTGTTTTTT. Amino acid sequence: CSAPGTGIAGELFF.

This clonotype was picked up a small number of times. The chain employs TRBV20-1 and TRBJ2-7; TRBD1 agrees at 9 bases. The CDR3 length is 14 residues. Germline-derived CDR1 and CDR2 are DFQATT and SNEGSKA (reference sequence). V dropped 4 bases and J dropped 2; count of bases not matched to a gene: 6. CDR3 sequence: CSATGQGLTYEQYF. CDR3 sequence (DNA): TGCAGTGCTACCGGACAGGGGCTAACCTACGAGCAGTACTTC.

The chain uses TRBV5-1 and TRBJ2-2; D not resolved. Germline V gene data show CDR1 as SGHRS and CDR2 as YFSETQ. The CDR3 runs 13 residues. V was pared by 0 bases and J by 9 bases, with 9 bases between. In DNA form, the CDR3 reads TGCGCCAGCAGCTTGGCCGGGTCCCGGGAGCTGTTTTTT. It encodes CASSLAGSRELFF.

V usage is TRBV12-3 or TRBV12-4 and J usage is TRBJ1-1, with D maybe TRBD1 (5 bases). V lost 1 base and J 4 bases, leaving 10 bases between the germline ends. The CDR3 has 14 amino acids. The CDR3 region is CASSLGGGTTEAFF. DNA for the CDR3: TGTGCCAGCAGTTTAGGGGGAGGGACCACTGAAGCTTTCTTT.

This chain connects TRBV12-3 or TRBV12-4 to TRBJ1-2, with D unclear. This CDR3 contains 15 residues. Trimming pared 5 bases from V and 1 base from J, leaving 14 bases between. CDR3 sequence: CASSQWAGDNYGYTF. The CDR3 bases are TGTGCCAGCAGTCAGTGGGCAGGAGATAACTATGGCTACACCTTC.

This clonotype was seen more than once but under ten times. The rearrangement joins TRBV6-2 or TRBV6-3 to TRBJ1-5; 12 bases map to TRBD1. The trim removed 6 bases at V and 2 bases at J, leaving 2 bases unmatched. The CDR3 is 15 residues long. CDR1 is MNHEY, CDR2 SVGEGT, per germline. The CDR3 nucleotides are TGTGCCAGCAGCGGGACAGGGGGCGGCAATCAGCCCCAGCATTTT. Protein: CASSGTGGGNQPQHF.